This T cell receptor beta chain comes out of a study of blood T cells in healthy people across ages. CDR1 is SGHRS, CDR2 YFSETQ, per germline. The CDR3 covers 15 residues. The V gene end was trimmed by 0 bases and the J gene end by 2 bases; junction bases not matched to a gene: 1. This clonotype was recorded at least ten times. The authors ran a second PCR of roughly 6 to 12 cycles using a sample-barcoded 5' primer and a J-beta primer mix. TCRdb reanalysed the 5' RACE reads using MiXCR and keeps one entry per CDR3 protein. The sample lists 700,000 or so distinct CDR3 sequences; about a fifth were seen once.

The rearrangement uses TRBV5-1 and TRBJ2-3; 9 bases are a match to TRBD2. This clonotype originated in a man between 65 and 79 years old in good health. Sequencing used blood. CDR3 protein: CASSLGLAVTDTQYF. The CDR3 DNA follows: TGCGCCAGCAGCTTGGGACTAGCGGTCACAGATACGCAGTATTTT.